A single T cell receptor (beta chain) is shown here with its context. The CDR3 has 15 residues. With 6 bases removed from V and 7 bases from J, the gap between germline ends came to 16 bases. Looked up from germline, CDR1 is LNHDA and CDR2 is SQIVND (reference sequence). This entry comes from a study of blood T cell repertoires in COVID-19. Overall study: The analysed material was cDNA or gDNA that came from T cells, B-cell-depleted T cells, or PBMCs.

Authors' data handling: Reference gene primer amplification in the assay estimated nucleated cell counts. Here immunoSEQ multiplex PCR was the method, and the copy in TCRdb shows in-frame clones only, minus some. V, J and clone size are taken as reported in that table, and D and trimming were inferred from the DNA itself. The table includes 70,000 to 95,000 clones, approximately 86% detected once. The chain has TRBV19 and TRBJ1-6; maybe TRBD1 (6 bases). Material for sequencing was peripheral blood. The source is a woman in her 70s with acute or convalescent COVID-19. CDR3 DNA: TGTGCCAGTAGCAAACAGGGAATGCTCAATTCACCCCTCCACTTT. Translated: CASSKQGMLNSPLHF.